The T cell receptor beta chain under discussion was sequenced for a study of T cell responses to AZD1222 COVID-19 vaccine. About the study: Pooled samples include second doses given at about 4 or 12 weeks.

Notes on this clone: No antigen is known for it.

The table came from immunoSEQ multiplex PCR; TCRdb's copy has only in-frame clones and leaves some out. Of more than 95,000 clones in the sample, less than 90% were seen once. The CDR3 sequence is 15 residues long. The germline V gene has CDR1 LGHNA and CDR2 YSLEER. V shed 1 base and J 4 bases; nucleotides not matched to a gene: 4. Study observations and caveats: Only 5 or 6 individuals given AZD1222 were seropositive at baseline. Females outnumbered males among donors, who were mostly white British; clonal diversity was possibly underestimated. At 160-218 and 743-854, vaccine-associated CD4 TCRs were dominant, and they spanned spike.

The sequence derives from an adult in good health. The sequences come from peripheral blood, collected on day 0 of AZD1222 vaccination. The chain is built from TRBV4-3 and TRBJ1-2; the match to TRBD1 covers 9 bases. CDR3 sequence: CASSQATGGAYGYTF. For the CDR3, the DNA is TGCGCCAGCAGCCAAGCTACAGGGGGCGCCTATGGCTACACCTTC.